The 6 T cell receptor beta chains below were found in one sample sequenced in a study of blood T cell repertoires in COVID-19. Libraries were prepared by immunoSEQ multiplex PCR; TCRdb keeps only in-frame clonotypes and omits some of them. The table lists roughly 240,000 clones, roughly four fifths of them singletons. Sequenced input: peripheral blood. All receptors come from a woman in her 70s with acute or convalescent COVID-19.

The rearrangement links TRBV3-1 (or the pseudogene TRBV3-2) to TRBJ2-7; TRBD2 aligns across 7 bases. Germline V CDR1 and CDR2: LGHDT, YNNKEL (reference sequence). Losses at the gene ends were 6 bases for V and 7 bases for J; bases not matched to a gene: 9. The CDR3 runs to 13 residues. The CDR3 spells CASSLREAREQYF. The CDR3 nucleotides read TGTGCCAGCAGTCTCCGGGAGGCTCGGGAGCAGTACTTC.

This chain joins TRBV27 and TRBJ1-1; no reliable D call. This CDR3 spans 13 amino acids. CDR1 and CDR2 from the germline V gene are MNHEY and SMNVEV (reference sequence). Trimming removed 3 bases at V and 6 bases at J, with 11 bases between. CDR3 sequence reads: CASSFSGAPEAFF. CDR3 nucleotide sequence: TGTGCCAGCAGTTTTTCAGGCGCACCTGAAGCTTTCTTT.

This clone was counted a few times. This chain connects TRBV7-9 to TRBJ2-7; the D gene is possibly TRBD2 (5 bases). V was pared by 0 bases and J by 6 bases, with 15 bases between. CDR3 length: 15 residues. Germline CDR1 SEHNR, CDR2 FQNEAQ (reference sequence). This chain's CDR3 is CASSLASGQAGEQYF. In DNA, the CDR3 is TGTGCCAGCAGCTTAGCTTCCGGCCAGGCGGGCGAGCAGTACTTC.

The chain joins TRBV2 to TRBJ1-5; weak D call: TRBD1 (5 bases). Germline loops: CDR1 SNHLY, CDR2 FYNNEI. This CDR3 is built from 16 residues. The V end lost 0 bases, the J end lost 1 base, and 10 bases lay between the germline ends. The CDR3 DNA is TGTGCCAGCAGTGAAGCGTGGGGGGTAAGCAATCAGCCCCAGCATTTT. Amino acid sequence: CASSEAWGVSNQPQHF.

The V gene is TRBV14, the J gene TRBJ2-1, with 7 bases identical to TRBD1. The CDR3 has 13 residues. Germline lookup yields CDR1 SGHDN and CDR2 FVKESK. The V gene end was trimmed by 2 bases and the J gene end by 9 bases; junction bases not matched to a gene: 4. The chain's CDR3 is CASSQWTGIEQFF. CDR3 nucleotide sequence: TGTGCCAGCAGCCAATGGACAGGTATTGAGCAGTTCTTC.

This chain links TRBV5-4 with TRBJ1-2; 10 bases are shared with TRBD1. The CDR3 sequence is 15 residues long. V lost 4 bases and J lost 1; bases outside the gene matches: 4. Germline V lookup: CDR1 SGHNT, CDR2 YYREEE (reference sequence). DNA for the CDR3: TGTGCCAGCAGCCCTGGGACAGGGGATAACTATGGCTACACCTTC. It encodes CASSPGTGDNYGYTF.